This is a list of T cell receptor beta chains from one sample in a study of CD8 T cells in ankylosing spondylitis. Via MiXCR, TCRdb re-called the 5' RACE reads, giving one row per CDR3 protein. This sample carries approximately 540,000 distinct CDR3 sequences, 12% of them seen once, and the ten largest clones take about 6.5%. The sequenced sample consisted of blood, either unsorted or a sorted T cell fraction (not recorded which). These receptors came from a male donor with ankylosing spondylitis. Each CDR3 is given with its conserved first and last residue. The order of the fields is J gene, D gene, V gene, clone size, CDR3 DNA, CDR3 protein. D genes are given only for firm matches. The size entry is marked missing in some rows and otherwise reads once, few, many or a size class.

J: TRBJ1-3
D: NA
V: TRBV9
size: many
DNA: TGTGCCAGCAGTGTGGCCAGCTCTGGAAACACCATATATTTT
CDR3: CASSVASSGNTIYF

J: TRBJ2-1
D: NA
V: TRBV6-2/TRBV6-3
size: NA
DNA: TGTGCCAGCAGCCGAACCTCCGCCGCCAATGAGCAGTTCTTC
CDR3: CASSRTSAANEQFF

J: TRBJ2-3
D: TRBD2
V: TRBV18
size: many
DNA: TGTGCCAGCAGCCGGACTAGCGGGAGCACAGATACGCAGTATTTT
CDR3: CASSRTSGSTDTQYF

J: TRBJ2-1
D: NA
V: TRBV24-1
size: few
DNA: TGTGCCACCAGTTCAGAGATGACCTACAATGAGCAGTTCTTC
CDR3: CATSSEMTYNEQFF

J: TRBJ2-3
D: TRBD2
V: TRBV5-1
size: few
DNA: TGCGCCAGCAGCATTGGGACTAGCGGGAGTCAAGATACGCAGTATTTT
CDR3: CASSIGTSGSQDTQYF

J: TRBJ1-2
D: NA
V: TRBV20-1
size: NA
DNA: TGCAGTGCTAGAGATCCCGGGAAGAGTGGCTACACCTTC
CDR3: CSARDPGKSGYTF

J: TRBJ2-1
D: TRBD2
V: TRBV7-8
size: few
DNA: TGTGCCAGCAGCTCCGGGACTAGCGGGAGATTACATGAGCAGTTCTTC
CDR3: CASSSGTSGRLHEQFF

J: TRBJ1-5
D: TRBD1
V: TRBV7-2
size: few
DNA: TGTGCCAGCAGCTTAGGGACAGGGAACAATCAGCCCCAGCATTTT
CDR3: CASSLGTGNNQPQHF

J: TRBJ1-1
D: NA
V: TRBV7-6
size: few
DNA: TGTGCCAGCAGCTTAGGCCCGACAGTGAACACTGAAGCTTTCTTT
CDR3: CASSLGPTVNTEAFF

J: TRBJ2-3
D: NA
V: TRBV12-5
size: few
DNA: TGTGCTAGTGGTTTATTACATCGCACAGATACGCAGTATTTT
CDR3: CASGLLHRTDTQYF

J: TRBJ1-1
D: NA
V: TRBV7-9
size: NA
DNA: TGTGCCAGCAGCTTAGCGCTAGTCGGGACTGAAGCTTTCTTT
CDR3: CASSLALVGTEAFF

J: TRBJ1-1
D: NA
V: TRBV5-1
size: few
DNA: TGCGCCAGCAGCTTGGACGGTTCCGGGAACACTGAAGCTTTCTTT
CDR3: CASSLDGSGNTEAFF

J: TRBJ2-6
D: TRBD2
V: TRBV18
size: many
DNA: TGTGCCAGCTCATCCGCCGGAGCGGGGTCTGGGGCCAACGTCCTGACTTTC
CDR3: CASSSAGAGSGANVLTF

J: TRBJ2-5
D: NA
V: TRBV18
size: few
DNA: TGTGCCAGCTCACCACCGGTAAACCCCCAAGAGACCCAGTACTTC
CDR3: CASSPPVNPQETQYF

J: TRBJ2-3
D: TRBD2
V: TRBV20-1
size: NA
DNA: TGCAGTGCCCTACTAGCGGTTCCGGATACGCAGTATTTT
CDR3: CSALLAVPDTQYF

J: TRBJ2-1
D: TRBD2
V: TRBV24-1
size: NA
DNA: TGTGCCACCAGTGCCCCCTGGGGGGAGGGGAATGAGCAGTTCTTC
CDR3: CATSAPWGEGNEQFF

J: TRBJ1-4
D: NA
V: TRBV15
size: NA
DNA: TGTGCCACCAGCAGAGATTTGTCAACTAATGAAAAACTGTTTTTT
CDR3: CATSRDLSTNEKLFF

J: TRBJ2-5
D: NA
V: TRBV20-1
size: NA
DNA: TGCAGTGCTAGAGACCGAGGATCTCAAGAGACCCAGTACTTC
CDR3: CSARDRGSQETQYF

J: TRBJ1-1
D: NA
V: TRBV7-8
size: few
DNA: TGTGCCAGCAGCTTAGGGGCCCCGAGGGGGGAAGCTTTCTTT
CDR3: CASSLGAPRGEAFF

J: TRBJ2-5
D: TRBD2
V: TRBV7-2
size: once
DNA: TGTGCCAGCACCATACGGCGGGGGGAGACCCAGTACTTC
CDR3: CASTIRRGETQYF

J: TRBJ2-3
D: TRBD2
V: TRBV20-1
size: few
DNA: TGCAGTGCCGCGACTAGCGGGGAAGATACGCAGTATTTT
CDR3: CSAATSGEDTQYF

J: TRBJ2-1
D: TRBD2
V: TRBV5-1
size: many
DNA: TGCGCCAGCTCTAGGAGCGGGAAGTCGGATGAGCAGTTCTTC
CDR3: CASSRSGKSDEQFF

J: TRBJ1-2
D: NA
V: TRBV6-1
size: NA
DNA: TGTGCCAGCAGTCGGGCCGCGGGTGGCTACACCTTC
CDR3: CASSRAAGGYTF

J: TRBJ2-1
D: NA
V: TRBV4-2
size: NA
DNA: TGTGCCAGCAGCCAAGTTCCACCGTCTAGAACGGAACAGTTCTTC
CDR3: CASSQVPPSRTEQFF

J: TRBJ1-5
D: TRBD1
V: TRBV20-1
size: NA
DNA: TGCAGTGCAACTCAACAGGGGGACCAGCCCCAGCATTTT
CDR3: CSATQQGDQPQHF

J: TRBJ2-2
D: NA
V: TRBV4-2
size: NA
DNA: TGTGCCAGCAGCACCCTAGGGGGACGGAACACCGGGGAGCTGTTTTTT
CDR3: CASSTLGGRNTGELFF

J: TRBJ2-1
D: TRBD2
V: TRBV2
size: NA
DNA: TGTGCCAGCCAGGGACAGCGGGAGGCTTACTACAATGAGCAGTTCTTC
CDR3: CASQGQREAYYNEQFF

J: TRBJ1-4
D: NA
V: TRBV2
size: NA
DNA: TGTGCCAGCAGTGCCGGCGGAAAGAGTGAAAAACTGTTTTTT
CDR3: CASSAGGKSEKLFF

J: TRBJ1-5
D: NA
V: TRBV20-1
size: few
DNA: TGCAGTGCTAGGTACAGCTATAGCAATCAGCCCCAGCATTTT
CDR3: CSARYSYSNQPQHF

J: TRBJ1-5
D: TRBD1
V: TRBV3-1
size: few
DNA: TGTGCCAGCAGCCGTAGCGGACAGGGTCGAAATCAGCCCCAGCATTTT
CDR3: CASSRSGQGRNQPQHF

J: TRBJ2-1
D: NA
V: TRBV5-1
size: NA
DNA: TGCGCCAGCAGCAGGCCCGACACCTACAATGAGCAGTTCTTC
CDR3: CASSRPDTYNEQFF

J: TRBJ2-1
D: TRBD1
V: TRBV5-1
size: NA
DNA: TGCGCCAGCAGCTATCACCCGACAGGGGTGGGCAATGAGCAGTTCTTC
CDR3: CASSYHPTGVGNEQFF

J: TRBJ1-2
D: NA
V: TRBV4-1
size: few
DNA: TGCGCCAGCAGCCAAGTAGCGCAGTCTCGGGTCGGTGGCTACACCTTC
CDR3: CASSQVAQSRVGGYTF

J: TRBJ1-4
D: NA
V: TRBV6-1
size: few
DNA: TGTGCCAGCAGGCTCACAACTAATGAAAAACTGTTTTTT
CDR3: CASRLTTNEKLFF

J: TRBJ1-6
D: NA
V: TRBV6-5
size: few
DNA: TGTGCCAGCAGTTACTCGGGTTTCGTGGATTCACCCCTCCACTTT
CDR3: CASSYSGFVDSPLHF

J: TRBJ1-5
D: NA
V: TRBV5-1
size: NA
DNA: TGCGCCAGCAGCTTTGGCGACAGTTCCAATCAGCCCCAGCATTTT
CDR3: CASSFGDSSNQPQHF

J: TRBJ1-6
D: NA
V: TRBV2
size: NA
DNA: TGTGCCAGCAGCATCTACTCCTCGGACAATTCACCCCTCCACTTT
CDR3: CASSIYSSDNSPLHF

J: TRBJ2-3
D: NA
V: TRBV4-1
size: many
DNA: TGCGCCAGCAGCCTTTCTAGTTTCGCCCCAGATACGCAGTATTTT
CDR3: CASSLSSFAPDTQYF

J: TRBJ1-3
D: NA
V: TRBV21-1
size: NA
DNA: TGTGCCAGCAGCCAGACGGTGATCTGCTCTGGAAACACCATATATTTT
CDR3: CASSQTVICSGNTIYF